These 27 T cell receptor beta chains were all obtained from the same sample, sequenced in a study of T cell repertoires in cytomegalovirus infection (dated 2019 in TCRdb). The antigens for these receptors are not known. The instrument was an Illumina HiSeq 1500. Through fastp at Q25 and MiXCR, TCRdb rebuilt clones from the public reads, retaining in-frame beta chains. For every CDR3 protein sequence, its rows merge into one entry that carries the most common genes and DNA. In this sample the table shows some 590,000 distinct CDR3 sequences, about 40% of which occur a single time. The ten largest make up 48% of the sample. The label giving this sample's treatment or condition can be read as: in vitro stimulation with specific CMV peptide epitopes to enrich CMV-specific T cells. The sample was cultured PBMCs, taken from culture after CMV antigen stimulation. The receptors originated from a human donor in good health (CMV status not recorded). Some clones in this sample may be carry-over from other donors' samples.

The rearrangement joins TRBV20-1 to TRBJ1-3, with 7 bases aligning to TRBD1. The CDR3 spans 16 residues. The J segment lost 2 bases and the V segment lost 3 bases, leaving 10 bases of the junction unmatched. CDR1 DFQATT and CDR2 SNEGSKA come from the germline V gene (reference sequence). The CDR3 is CSARGPLGGPGNTIYF. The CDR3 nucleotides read TGCAGTGCTAGGGGACCCTTAGGGGGCCCTGGAAACACCATATATTTT.

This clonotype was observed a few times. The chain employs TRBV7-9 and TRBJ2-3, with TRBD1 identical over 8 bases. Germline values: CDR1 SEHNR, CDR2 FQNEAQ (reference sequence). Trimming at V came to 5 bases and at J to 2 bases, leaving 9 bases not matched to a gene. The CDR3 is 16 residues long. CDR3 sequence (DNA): TGTGCCAGCAGCCCAGACAGGGGAAGGTCCACAGATACGCAGTATTTT. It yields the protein CASSPDRGRSTDTQYF.

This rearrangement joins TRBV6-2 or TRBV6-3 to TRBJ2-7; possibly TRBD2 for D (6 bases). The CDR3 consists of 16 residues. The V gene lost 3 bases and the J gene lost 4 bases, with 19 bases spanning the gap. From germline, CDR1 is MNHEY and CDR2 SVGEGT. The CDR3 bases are TGTGCCAGCAGTTATCGACTCATCGGGAGACGGTACGAGCAGTACTTC. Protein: CASSYRLIGRRYEQYF.

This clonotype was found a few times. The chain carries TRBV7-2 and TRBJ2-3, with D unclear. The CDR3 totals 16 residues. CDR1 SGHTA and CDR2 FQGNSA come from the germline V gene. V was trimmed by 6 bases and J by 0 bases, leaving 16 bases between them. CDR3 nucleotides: TGTGCCAGCAGGGACCTCGTCCCTACGAGCACAGATACGCAGTATTTT. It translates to CASRDLVPTSTDTQYF.

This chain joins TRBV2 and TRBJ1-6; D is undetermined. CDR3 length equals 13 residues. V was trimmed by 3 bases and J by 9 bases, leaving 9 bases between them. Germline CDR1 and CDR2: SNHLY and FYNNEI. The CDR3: CASSDGTSSPLHF. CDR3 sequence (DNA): TGTGCCAGCAGTGACGGCACTAGTTCACCCCTCCACTTT.

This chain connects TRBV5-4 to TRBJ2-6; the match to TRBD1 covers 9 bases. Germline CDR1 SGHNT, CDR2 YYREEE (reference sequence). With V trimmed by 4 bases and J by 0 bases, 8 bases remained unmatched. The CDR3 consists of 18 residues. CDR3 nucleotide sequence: TGTGCCAGCAGCGTCGGGGGACAGGGTTTCTCTGGGGCCAACGTCCTGACTTTC. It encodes CASSVGGQGFSGANVLTF.

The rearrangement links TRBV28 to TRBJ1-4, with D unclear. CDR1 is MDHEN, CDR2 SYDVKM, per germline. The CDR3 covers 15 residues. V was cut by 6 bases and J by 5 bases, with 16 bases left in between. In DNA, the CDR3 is TGTGCCAGCAGCTCCCCCCGGGCATACAATGAAAAACTGTTTTTT. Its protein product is CASSSPRAYNEKLFF. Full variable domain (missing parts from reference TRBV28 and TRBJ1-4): DVKVTQSSRYLVKRTGEKVFLECVQDMDHENMFWYRQDPGLGLRLIYFSYDVKMKEKGDIPEGYSVSREKKERFSLILESASTNQTSMYLCASSSPRAYNEKLFFGSGTQLSVL.

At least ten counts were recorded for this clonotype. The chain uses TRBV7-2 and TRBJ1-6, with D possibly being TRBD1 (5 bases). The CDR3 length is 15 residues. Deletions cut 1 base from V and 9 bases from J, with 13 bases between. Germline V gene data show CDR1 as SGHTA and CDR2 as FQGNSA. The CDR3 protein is CASSLDSGFGSPLHF. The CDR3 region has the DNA TGTGCCAGCAGCTTAGATTCAGGGTTTGGTTCACCCCTCCACTTT.

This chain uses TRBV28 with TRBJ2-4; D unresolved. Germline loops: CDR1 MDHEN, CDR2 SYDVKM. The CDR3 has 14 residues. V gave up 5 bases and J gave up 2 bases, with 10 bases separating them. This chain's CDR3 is CASSPPSTKNIQYF. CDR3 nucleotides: TGTGCCAGCAGTCCCCCGTCCACCAAAAACATTCAGTACTTC.

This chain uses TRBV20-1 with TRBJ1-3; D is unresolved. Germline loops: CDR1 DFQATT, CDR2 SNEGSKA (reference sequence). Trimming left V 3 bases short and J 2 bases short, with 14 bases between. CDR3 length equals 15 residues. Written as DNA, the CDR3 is TGCAGTGCTAGTGCACAGAGGGTTCCTGGAAACACCATATATTTT. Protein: CSASAQRVPGNTIYF.

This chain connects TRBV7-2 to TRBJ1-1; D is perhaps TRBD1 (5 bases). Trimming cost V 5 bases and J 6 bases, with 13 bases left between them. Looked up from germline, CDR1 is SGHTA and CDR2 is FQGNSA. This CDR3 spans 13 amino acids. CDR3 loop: CASSLPWGSEAFF. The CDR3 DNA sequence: TGTGCCAGCAGCCTACCCTGGGGCTCTGAAGCTTTCTTT. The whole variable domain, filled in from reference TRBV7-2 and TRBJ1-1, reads GAGVSQSPSNKVTEKGKDVELRCDPISGHTALYWYRQSLGQGLEFLIYFQGNSAPDKSGLPSDRFSAERTGGSVSTLTIQRTQQEDSAVYLCASSLPWGSEAFFGQGTRLTVV.

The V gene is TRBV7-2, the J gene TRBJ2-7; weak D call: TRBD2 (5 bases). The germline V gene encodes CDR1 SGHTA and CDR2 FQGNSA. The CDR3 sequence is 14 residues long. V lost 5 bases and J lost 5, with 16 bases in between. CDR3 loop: CASSLQPISDEQYF. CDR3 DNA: TGTGCCAGCAGCCTACAGCCGATTAGCGACGAGCAGTACTTC.

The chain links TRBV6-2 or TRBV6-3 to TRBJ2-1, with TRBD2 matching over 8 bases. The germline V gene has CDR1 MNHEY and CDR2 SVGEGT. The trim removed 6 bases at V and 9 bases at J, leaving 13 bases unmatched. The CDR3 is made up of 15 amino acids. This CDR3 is CASRAPGLGVREQFF. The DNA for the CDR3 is TGTGCCAGCAGAGCACCGGGACTAGGGGTCCGTGAGCAGTTCTTC.

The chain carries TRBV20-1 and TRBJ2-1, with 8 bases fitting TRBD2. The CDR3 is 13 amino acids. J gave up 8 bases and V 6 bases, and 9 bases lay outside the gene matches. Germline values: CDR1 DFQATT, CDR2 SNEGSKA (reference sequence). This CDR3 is CSALAGSRDEQFF. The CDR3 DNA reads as TGCAGTGCCTTAGCGGGGTCCCGGGATGAGCAGTTCTTC.

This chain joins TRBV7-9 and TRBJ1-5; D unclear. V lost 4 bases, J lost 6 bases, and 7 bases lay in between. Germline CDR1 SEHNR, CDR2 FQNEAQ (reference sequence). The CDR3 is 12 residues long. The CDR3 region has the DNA TGTGCCAGCAGCTGGTACGCTCAGCCCCAGCATTTT. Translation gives CASSWYAQPQHF.

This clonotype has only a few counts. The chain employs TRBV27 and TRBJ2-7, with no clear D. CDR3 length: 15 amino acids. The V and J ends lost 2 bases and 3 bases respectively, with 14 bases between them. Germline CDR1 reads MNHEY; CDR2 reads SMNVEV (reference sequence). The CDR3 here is CASSLRAPLFYEQYF. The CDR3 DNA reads TGTGCCAGCAGTTTACGAGCCCCCCTGTTCTACGAGCAGTACTTC.

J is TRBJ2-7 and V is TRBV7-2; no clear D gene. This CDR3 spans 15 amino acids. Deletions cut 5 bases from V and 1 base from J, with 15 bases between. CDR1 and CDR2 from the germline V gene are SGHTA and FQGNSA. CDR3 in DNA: TGTGCCAGCAGCCTGTCCCCCGGGCGGTCCTACGAGCAGTACTTC. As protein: CASSLSPGRSYEQYF.

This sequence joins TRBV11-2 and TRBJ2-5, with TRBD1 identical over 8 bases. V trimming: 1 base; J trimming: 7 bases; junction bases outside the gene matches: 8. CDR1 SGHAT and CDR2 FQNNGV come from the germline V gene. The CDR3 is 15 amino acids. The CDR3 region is CASSLGGQVKGTQYF. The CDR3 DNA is TGTGCCAGCAGCTTAGGGGGACAGGTTAAGGGGACCCAGTACTTC.

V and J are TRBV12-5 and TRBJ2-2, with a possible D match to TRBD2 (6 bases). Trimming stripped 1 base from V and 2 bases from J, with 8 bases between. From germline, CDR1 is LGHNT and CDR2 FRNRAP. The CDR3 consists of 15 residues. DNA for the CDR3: TGTGCTAGTGGTTTGGGGGACTTCAACACCGGGGAGCTGTTTTTT. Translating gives CASGLGDFNTGELFF.

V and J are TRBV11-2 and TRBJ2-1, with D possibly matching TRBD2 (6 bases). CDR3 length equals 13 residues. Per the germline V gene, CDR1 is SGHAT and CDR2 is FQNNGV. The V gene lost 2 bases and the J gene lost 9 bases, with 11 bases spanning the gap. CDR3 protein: CASSLFGSIEQFF. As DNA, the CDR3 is TGTGCCAGCAGCTTATTCGGGAGTATTGAGCAGTTCTTC.

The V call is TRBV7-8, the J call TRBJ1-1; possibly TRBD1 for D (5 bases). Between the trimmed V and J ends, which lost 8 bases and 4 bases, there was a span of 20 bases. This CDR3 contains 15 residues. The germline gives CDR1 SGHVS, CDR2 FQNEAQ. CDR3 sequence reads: CASGRGQGILTEAFF. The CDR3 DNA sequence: TGTGCCAGCGGTCGGGGTCAGGGTATACTCACTGAAGCTTTCTTT.

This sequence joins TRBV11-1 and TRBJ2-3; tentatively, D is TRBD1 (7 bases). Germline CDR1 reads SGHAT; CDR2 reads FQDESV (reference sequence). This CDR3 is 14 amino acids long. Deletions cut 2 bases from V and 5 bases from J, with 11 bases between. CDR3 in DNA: TGTGCCAGCAGCTTATACAGGGGAGGAGATACGCAGTATTTT. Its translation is CASSLYRGGDTQYF.

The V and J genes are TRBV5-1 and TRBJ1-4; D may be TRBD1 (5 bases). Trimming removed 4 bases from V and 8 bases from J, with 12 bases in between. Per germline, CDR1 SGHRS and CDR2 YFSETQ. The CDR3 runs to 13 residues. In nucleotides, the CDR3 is TGCGCCAGCAGCATGGGAGGGGAGGAAAAACTGTTTTTT. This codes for CASSMGGEEKLFF.

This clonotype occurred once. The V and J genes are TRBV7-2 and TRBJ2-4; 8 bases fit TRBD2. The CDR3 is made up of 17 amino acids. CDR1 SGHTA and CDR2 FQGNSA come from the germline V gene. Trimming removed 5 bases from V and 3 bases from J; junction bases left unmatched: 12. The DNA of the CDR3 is TGTGCCAGCAGCACCCGGGGTAGCGGGGCCTACAAAAACATTCAGTACTTC. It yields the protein CASSTRGSGAYKNIQYF. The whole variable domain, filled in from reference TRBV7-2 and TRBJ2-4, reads GAGVSQSPSNKVTEKGKDVELRCDPISGHTALYWYRQSLGQGLEFLIYFQGNSAPDKSGLPSDRFSAERTGGSVSTLTIQRTQQEDSAVYLCASSTRGSGAYKNIQYFGAGTRLSVL.

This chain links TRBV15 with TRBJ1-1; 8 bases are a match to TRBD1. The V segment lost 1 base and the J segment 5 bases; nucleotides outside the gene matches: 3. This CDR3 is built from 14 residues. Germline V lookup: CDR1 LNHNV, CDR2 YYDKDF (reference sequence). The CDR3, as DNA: TGTGCCACCAGCAGAGGGACAGGGAGGACTGAAGCTTTCTTT. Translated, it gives CATSRGTGRTEAFF.

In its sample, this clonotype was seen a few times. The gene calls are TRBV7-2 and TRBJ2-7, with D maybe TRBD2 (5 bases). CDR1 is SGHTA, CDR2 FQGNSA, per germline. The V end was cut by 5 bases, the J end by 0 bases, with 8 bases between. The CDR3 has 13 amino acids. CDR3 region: CASSERPSYEQYF. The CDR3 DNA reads TGTGCCAGCAGCGAGCGGCCCTCCTACGAGCAGTACTTC.

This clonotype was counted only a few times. CDR3 sequence: CASSRYLTGNTIYF. CDR3 bases: TGTGCCAGCAGTCGATACCTAACTGGAAACACCATATATTTT. The rearrangement links TRBV12-3 or TRBV12-4 to TRBJ1-3; D is ambiguous. This CDR3 spans 14 amino acids. The V gene lost 5 bases and the J gene lost 2 bases, with 10 bases spanning the gap.